Below are 32 T cell receptor beta chains sequenced from a single sample in a study of blood T cells in healthy people across ages (dated by TCRdb to 2014 to 2015). Library method: 5' RACE. The sequencing machine was an Illumina HiSeq 2500. The second PCR ran for roughly 7 to 11 cycles and used a J-beta primer mix along with a sample-barcoded 5' primer. TCRdb applied fastp at Q25 and MiXCR to the public reads, then kept only in-frame beta chains. Rows merge per CDR3 protein into single entries with the most common DNA and genes. Recorded for this sample are about 1.7 million distinct CDR3 sequences; 25% to 30% of them occurred a single time. Roughly 8% of the sample belongs to the ten largest clones. The specimen was blood. All receptors come from a young woman in good health.

The rearrangement uses TRBV28 and TRBJ2-7; TRBD2 is a possible D gene (6 bases). The CDR3 runs to 12 residues. Trimming cost V 2 bases and J 12 bases, with 14 bases left between them. Germline CDR1 is MDHEN and CDR2 is SYDVKM. The CDR3 DNA reads TGTGCCAGCAGTTTAGAACTGGGACTCCTGTACTTC. Translating gives CASSLELGLLYF. Full variable domain (missing parts from reference TRBV28 and TRBJ2-7): DVKVTQSSRYLVKRTGEKVFLECVQDMDHENMFWYRQDPGLGLRLIYFSYDVKMKEKGDIPEGYSVSREKKERFSLILESASTNQTSMYLCASSLELGLLYFGPGTRLTVT.

The chain joins TRBV20-1 to TRBJ2-4, with D unresolved. The J call may not be correct, given that the DNA end is closer to TRBJ2-7. The V gene's germline CDR1 is DFQATT and CDR2 SNEGSKA (reference sequence). The CDR3 is made up of 14 amino acids. For the CDR3, the DNA is TGCAGTGCTAGAGAGCTCAGGTTTCCGTACGAGCAGTACTTC. Protein sequence: CSARELRFPYEQYF.

This clonotype was counted ten times or more. This chain joins TRBV12-3 or TRBV12-4 and TRBJ2-7; D not certain. V lost 3 bases and J lost 5, with 8 bases in between. CDR3 length equals 12 residues. The CDR3 spells CASSLNGNEQYF. The CDR3, as DNA: TGTGCCAGCAGTTTGAATGGGAACGAGCAGTACTTC.

This clonotype came up once. V usage is TRBV5-1 and J usage is TRBJ1-3; D perhaps matches TRBD1 (5 bases). Looked up from germline, CDR1 is SGHRS and CDR2 is YFSETQ. V was pared by 2 bases and J by 0 bases, with 9 bases between. There are 15 residues in the CDR3. This chain's CDR3 is CASSLPDSSGNTIYF. CDR3 DNA sequence: TGCGCCAGCAGCTTACCCGACAGCTCTGGAAACACCATATATTTT.

The chain recombines TRBV6-5 with TRBJ1-4; no clear D gene. Germline loops: CDR1 MNHEY, CDR2 SVGAGI. The CDR3 totals 13 residues. V was cut by 4 bases and J by 7 bases, with 10 bases left in between. The DNA of the CDR3 is TGTGCCAGCAGTTGGAGGCAGAGTGAAAAACTGTTTTTT. Its protein is CASSWRQSEKLFF.

This clonotype occurred many times. The chain joins TRBV9 to TRBJ2-1, with 8 bases aligning to TRBD1. CDR3 length: 14 residues. CDR1 is SGDLS, CDR2 YYNGEE, per germline. The V and J ends lost 3 bases and 7 bases, in that order; junction bases with no gene match: 6. The CDR3: CASSAPDRGNEQFF. CDR3 DNA: TGTGCCAGCAGCGCCCCCGACAGGGGAAATGAGCAGTTCTTC.

The chain is built from TRBV7-3 and TRBJ2-1; the D call may be TRBD1 or TRBD2 (6 bases each). Germline assignment: CDR1 SGHTA and CDR2 FQGTGA. This CDR3 is built from 15 residues. V shed 1 base and J shed 3 bases, with 10 bases lying between them. The CDR3 coding sequence is TGTGCCAGCAGCTTAATGGGGGGCGACTACAATGAGCAGTTCTTC. As protein: CASSLMGGDYNEQFF.

This clonotype was found many times. The rearrangement joins TRBV14 to TRBJ2-7, with D possibly being TRBD2 (5 bases). V gave up 5 bases and J gave up 2 bases, with 16 bases separating them. Germline V gene lookup returns CDR1 SGHDN and CDR2 FVKESK. This CDR3 is 15 amino acids long. The CDR3 is CASSYGSPRTYEQYF. The CDR3 DNA is TGTGCCAGCAGCTATGGGAGTCCCCGAACCTACGAGCAGTACTTC.

This clonotype was counted a few times. The chain links TRBV20-1 to TRBJ2-7; D may match TRBD1 or TRBD2 (5 bases each). V lost 6 bases, J lost 5 bases, and 17 bases lay in between. The CDR3 consists of 13 residues. In germline, CDR1 is DFQATT, CDR2 SNEGSKA (reference sequence). In DNA, the CDR3 is TGCAGTGCGCCGGGGCGAGTTGGGAACGAGCAGTACTTC. Translation gives CSAPGRVGNEQYF.

Turning to this clonotype: Germline is not matched at one junction end, which may reflect a read error. The V and J genes are TRBV5-1 and TRBJ2-5; D is ambiguous. CDR1 is SGHRS and CDR2 is YFSETQ in the germline V gene. This CDR3 contains 15 residues. For the CDR3, the DNA is TGCGTCAGCAGATCCCTTAGATCGGACCAAGAGACCCAGTACTTC. It specifies CVSRSLRSDQETQYF.

There are a few counts of this clonotype. This sequence joins TRBV5-4 and TRBJ2-7; D is perhaps TRBD2 (6 bases). This CDR3 is 14 amino acids long. Trimming shortened V by 4 bases and J by 5 bases, and 16 bases separated the two germline ends. Germline values: CDR1 SGHNT, CDR2 YYREEE (reference sequence). The chain's CDR3 is CASSRLGSGHEQYF. In DNA, the CDR3 is TGTGCCAGCAGCCGCCTTGGGAGCGGGCACGAGCAGTACTTC.

Details on this clonotype: This may be a read error: a much more frequent sequence differs by one nucleotide. The gene calls are TRBV12-3 or TRBV12-4 and TRBJ2-3; 9 bases are shared with TRBD2. CDR3 size: 16 residues. The CDR3 protein is CASNLNWLAGTDMQYF. The DNA for the CDR3 is TGTGCCAGCAACTTAAATTGGCTAGCGGGGACAGATATGCAGTATTTT.

This clonotype was found many times. V is TRBV7-2 and J is TRBJ2-5; 8 bases agree with TRBD2. V shed 11 bases and J 2 bases; nucleotides not matched to a gene: 10. The CDR3 has 14 amino acids. Germline V gives CDR1 SGHTA, CDR2 FQGNSA. The CDR3 is CASGRAGAQETQYF. In DNA, the CDR3 is TGTGCCTCAGGGCGAGCGGGGGCGCAAGAGACCCAGTACTTC.

The V gene is TRBV12-3 or TRBV12-4, the J gene TRBJ1-5; D is undetermined. The CDR3 consists of 14 residues. V was cut by 6 bases and J by 5 bases, with 14 bases left in between. In DNA, the CDR3 is TGTGCCAGCAGCCCTGGGCAGCACGATCAGCCCCAGCATTTT. It codes for CASSPGQHDQPQHF.

This chain joins TRBV9 and TRBJ2-5; D not certain. V gave up 3 bases and J gave up 4 bases, with 10 bases separating them. The germline CDR1 and CDR2 sequences are SGDLS and YYNGEE. The length of the CDR3 is 13 residues. The CDR3 loop reads CASSGQDLETQYF. The CDR3 coding sequence is TGTGCCAGCAGCGGGCAGGATTTAGAGACCCAGTACTTC. The full variable domain, completed using reference TRBV9 and TRBJ2-5, is DSGVTQTPKHLITATGQRVTLRCSPRSGDLSVYWYQQSLDQGLQFLIQYYNGEERAKGNILERFSAQQFPDLHSELNLSSLELGDSALYFCASSGQDLETQYFGPGTRLLVL.

This sequence joins TRBV11-3 and TRBJ2-7, with TRBD1 as a possible D gene (5 bases). This CDR3 has 13 amino acids. Germline assignment: CDR1 SGHNT and CDR2 YENEEA. Trimming cost V 4 bases and J 6 bases, with 13 bases left between them. Written as DNA, the CDR3 is TGTGCCAGCAGCTCTATGCAGGGCTCCGAGCAGTACTTC. Protein sequence: CASSSMQGSEQYF.

This clonotype was observed a handful of times. At one boundary the junction diverges from the germline segment, which might be a read error. This rearrangement joins TRBV28 to TRBJ2-7; 8 positions match TRBD1. The CDR3 contains 15 residues. CDR1 is MDHEN and CDR2 is SYDVKM in the germline V gene. Here the CDR3 DNA reads TGTGCCAGCAGTTTTTTGGACAGGGTCTCCCACGAGCAGTACTTC. It is translated as CASSFLDRVSHEQYF.

The genes are TRBV5-6 and TRBJ1-1, with TRBD1 as a possible D gene (5 bases). Germline V gives CDR1 SGHDT, CDR2 YYEEEE. V shed 5 bases and J shed 4 bases, with 9 bases lying between them. The CDR3 runs 12 residues. The CDR3 region has the DNA TGTGCCAGCAGGCTTGGGGCCACTGAAGCTTTCTTT. It encodes CASRLGATEAFF.

This rearrangement joins TRBV30 to TRBJ2-7, with D tentatively TRBD1 (5 bases). The V end was cut by 3 bases, the J end by 3 bases, with 12 bases between. CDR3 size: 13 residues. Germline V CDR1 and CDR2: GTSNPN, SVGIG (reference sequence). The CDR3 bases are TGTGCCTGGAGGGGGCAGGCTATCTACGAGCAGTACTTC. This gives the protein CAWRGQAIYEQYF.

There are many counts of this clonotype. The chain combines TRBV12-5 with TRBJ2-7, with D perhaps matching TRBD1 (6 bases). The V end was cut by 4 bases, the J end by 2 bases, with 9 bases between. Germline lookup yields CDR1 LGHNT and CDR2 FRNRAP. CDR3 length: 13 amino acids. Written as DNA, the CDR3 is TGTGCTAGTGGTTCAACAGGGCCCTACGAGCAGTACTTC. This encodes CASGSTGPYEQYF.

This clonotype was seen at least ten times. The V call is TRBV20-1, the J call TRBJ2-7, with 7 positions matching TRBD1. The CDR3 is made up of 13 amino acids. Germline loops: CDR1 DFQATT, CDR2 SNEGSKA (reference sequence). The V and J ends lost 3 bases and 7 bases, in that order; junction bases with no gene match: 9. The CDR3 sequence: CSASEGARKEQYF. The CDR3 coding sequence is TGCAGTGCTAGTGAGGGGGCGCGTAAAGAGCAGTACTTC.

The gene calls are TRBV20-1 and TRBJ1-2; perhaps TRBD1 as D (5 bases). CDR3 length equals 13 residues. From germline, CDR1 is DFQATT and CDR2 SNEGSKA (reference sequence). The ends were cut back, 3 bases at V and 4 bases at J, with 12 bases in the middle. The CDR3 nucleotides read TGCAGTGCTAGGGGCAGGGCCCGCTATGGCTACACCTTC. This translates into CSARGRARYGYTF.

This clonotype was detected many times. V and J are TRBV9 and TRBJ2-7, with TRBD2 as a possible D gene (5 bases). Germline V gene sequence: CDR1 SGDLS, CDR2 YYNGEE. Trimming took 0 bases from V and 0 from J, leaving 10 bases between them. This CDR3 contains 15 residues. The CDR3 sequence: CASSVGTVSSYEQYF. For the CDR3, the DNA is TGTGCCAGCAGCGTAGGGACTGTTAGCTCCTACGAGCAGTACTTC.

The chain employs TRBV4-3 and TRBJ2-2; D gene ambiguous. This CDR3 has 14 residues. The germline CDR1 and CDR2 sequences are LGHNA and YSLEER. V lost 0 bases and J lost 6, with 8 bases in between. CDR3 DNA: TGCGCCAGCAGCCAAGATTCCGGGCCCGGGGAGCTGTTTTTT. Translating it yields CASSQDSGPGELFF.

This clonotype was seen a single time. A much larger clone differs by one base, so this may be a read error. The chain uses TRBV20-1 and TRBJ2-6; a weak D match, TRBD1 (5 bases). This CDR3 comprises 14 residues. Germline-derived CDR1 and CDR2 are DFQATT and SNEGSKA (reference sequence). As DNA, the CDR3 is TGCAGTGCTAGGCTAGGCTCTGGGGCCAACGTCCGGACTTTC. Its protein is CSARLGSGANVRTF.

The rearrangement joins TRBV10-3 to TRBJ1-1, with D uncertain. V was shortened by 8 bases and J by 0 bases, with 10 bases between the two germline ends. Germline loops: CDR1 ENHRY, CDR2 SYGVKD. The CDR3 runs 13 residues. For the CDR3, the DNA is TGTGCCATCGGGGAGGACCTGAACACTGAAGCTTTCTTT. Translating gives CAIGEDLNTEAFF.

The chain combines TRBV12-5 with TRBJ1-2; D ambiguous. V lost 8 bases and J lost 8, with 12 bases in between. This CDR3 contains 11 residues. Looked up from germline, CDR1 is LGHNT and CDR2 is FRNRAP. The CDR3 is CASPPRSGYTF. The CDR3 DNA sequence: TGTGCTAGTCCCCCAAGATCCGGCTACACCTTC.

The chain carries TRBV29-1 and TRBJ2-7; D might be TRBD1 (7 bases). CDR3 length: 13 residues. Trimming stripped 5 bases from V and 4 bases from J, with 15 bases between. Germline CDR1 and CDR2: SQVTM and ANQGSEA. The DNA for the CDR3 is TGCAGCGTTACAGGGGACTGGGGGTACGAGCAGTACTTC. It translates to CSVTGDWGYEQYF.

V usage is TRBV18 and J usage is TRBJ1-5; 10 bases are shared with TRBD1. CDR1 and CDR2 from the germline V gene are KGHSH and LQKENI. The length of the CDR3 is 16 residues. The V gene end was trimmed by 1 base and the J gene end by 3 bases; junction bases not matched to a gene: 3. CDR3 loop: CASSPRGQGNNQPQHF. CDR3 coding DNA: TGTGCCAGCTCACCACGGGGACAGGGGAACAATCAGCCCCAGCATTTT.

This clonotype has a count of ten or more. The chain joins TRBV5-1 to TRBJ2-7, with 12 bases identical to TRBD2. This CDR3 spans 16 amino acids. V shed 0 bases, J shed 2 bases, and the junction held 3 bases outside the gene matches. CDR1 is SGHRS and CDR2 is YFSETQ in the germline V gene. CDR3 region: CASSLAPSGGAYEQYF. The CDR3, as DNA: TGCGCCAGCAGCTTGGCCCCTAGCGGGGGGGCCTACGAGCAGTACTTC.

There are a few counts of this clonotype. The chain combines TRBV3-1 with TRBJ2-1; D could derive from TRBD1 or TRBD2 (6 bases each). The germline V and J ends were trimmed by 0 bases and 4 bases, with 22 bases remaining between them. Germline V gene sequence: CDR1 LGHDT, CDR2 YNNKEL (reference sequence). CDR3 length: 19 amino acids. The CDR3 loop is CASSQESGTGTGYYNEQFF. CDR3 nucleotide sequence: TGTGCCAGCAGCCAAGAAAGTGGCACAGGGACTGGATATTACAATGAGCAGTTCTTC.

V and J are TRBV9 and TRBJ2-3; no definite D call. V shed 0 bases and J shed 5 bases, with 10 bases lying between them. There are 14 residues in the CDR3. CDR1 and CDR2 from the germline V gene are SGDLS and YYNGEE. CDR3 region: CASSVEVVGDTQYF. The CDR3 DNA sequence: TGTGCCAGCAGCGTAGAAGTCGTCGGAGATACGCAGTATTTT. Full variable domain (outside the CDR3, taken from reference TRBV9 and TRBJ2-3): DSGVTQTPKHLITATGQRVTLRCSPRSGDLSVYWYQQSLDQGLQFLIQYYNGEERAKGNILERFSAQQFPDLHSELNLSSLELGDSALYFCASSVEVVGDTQYFGPGTRLTVL.